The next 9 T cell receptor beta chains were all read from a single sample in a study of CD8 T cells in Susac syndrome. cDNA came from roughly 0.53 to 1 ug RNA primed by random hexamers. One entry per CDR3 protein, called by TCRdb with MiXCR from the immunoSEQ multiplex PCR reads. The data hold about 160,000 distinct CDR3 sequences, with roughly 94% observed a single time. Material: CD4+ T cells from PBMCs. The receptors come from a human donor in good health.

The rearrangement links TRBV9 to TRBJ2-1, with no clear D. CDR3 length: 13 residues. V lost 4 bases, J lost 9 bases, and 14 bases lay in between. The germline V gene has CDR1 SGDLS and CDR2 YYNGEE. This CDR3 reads CASSPRVAGEQFF. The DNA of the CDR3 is TGTGCCAGCAGCCCCCGGGTAGCCGGTGAGCAGTTCTTC.

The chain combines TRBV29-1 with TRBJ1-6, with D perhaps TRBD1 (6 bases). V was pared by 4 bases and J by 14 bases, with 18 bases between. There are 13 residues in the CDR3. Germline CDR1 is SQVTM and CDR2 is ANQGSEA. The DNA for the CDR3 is TGCAGCGTTGTTTTCCAACAGGGAGGATCCCTCCACTTT. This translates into CSVVFQQGGSLHF.

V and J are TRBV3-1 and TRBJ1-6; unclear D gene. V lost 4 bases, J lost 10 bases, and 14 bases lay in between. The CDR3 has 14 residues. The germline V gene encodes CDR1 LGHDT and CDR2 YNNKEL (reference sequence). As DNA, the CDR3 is TGTGCCAGCAGCCTTGTTCTCTTGGAATCACCCCTCCACTTT. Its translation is CASSLVLLESPLHF.

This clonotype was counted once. The CDR3 protein is CAISETGRTQYF. CDR3 DNA: TGTGCCATCAGTGAGACGGGGAGAACGCAGTATTTT. The rearrangement uses TRBV10-3 and TRBJ2-3, with a possible D match to TRBD2 (5 bases). V was clipped by 2 bases and J by 9 bases, with 9 bases between them. The CDR3 is made up of 12 amino acids. Per the germline V gene, CDR1 is ENHRY and CDR2 is SYGVKD.

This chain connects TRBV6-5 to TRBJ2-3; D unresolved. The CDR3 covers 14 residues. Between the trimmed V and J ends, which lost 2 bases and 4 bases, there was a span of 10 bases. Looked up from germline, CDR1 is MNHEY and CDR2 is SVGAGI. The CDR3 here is CASSYGLVADTQYF. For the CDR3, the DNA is TGTGCCAGCAGTTACGGGCTAGTCGCAGATACGCAGTATTTT.

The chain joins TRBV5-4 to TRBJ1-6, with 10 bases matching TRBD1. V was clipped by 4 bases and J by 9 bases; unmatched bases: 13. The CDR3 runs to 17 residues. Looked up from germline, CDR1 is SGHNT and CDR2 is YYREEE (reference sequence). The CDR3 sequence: CASSGSPPGQGSSPLHF. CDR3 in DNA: TGTGCCAGCAGCGGTAGTCCTCCGGGACAGGGGAGTTCACCCCTCCACTTT.

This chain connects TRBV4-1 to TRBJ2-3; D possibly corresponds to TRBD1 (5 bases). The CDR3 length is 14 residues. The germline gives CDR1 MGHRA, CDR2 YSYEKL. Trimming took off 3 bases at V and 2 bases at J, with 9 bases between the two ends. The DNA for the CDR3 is TGCGCCAGCAGCCAGCAGACAGTCACAGATACGCAGTATTTT. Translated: CASSQQTVTDTQYF.

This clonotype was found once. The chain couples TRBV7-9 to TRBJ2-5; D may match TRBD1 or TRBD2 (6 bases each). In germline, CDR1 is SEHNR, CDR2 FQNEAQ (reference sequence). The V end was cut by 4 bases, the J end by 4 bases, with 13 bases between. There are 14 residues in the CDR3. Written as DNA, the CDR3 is TGTGCCAGCAGCTCATCGGGGGCATCAGAGACCCAGTACTTC. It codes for CASSSSGASETQYF.

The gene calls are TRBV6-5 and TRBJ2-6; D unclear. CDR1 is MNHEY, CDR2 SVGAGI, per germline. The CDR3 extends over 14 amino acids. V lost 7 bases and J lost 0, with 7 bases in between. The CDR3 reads CASKSGSGANVLTF. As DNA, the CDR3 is TGTGCCAGCAAGTCTGGCTCTGGGGCCAACGTCCTGACTTTC.